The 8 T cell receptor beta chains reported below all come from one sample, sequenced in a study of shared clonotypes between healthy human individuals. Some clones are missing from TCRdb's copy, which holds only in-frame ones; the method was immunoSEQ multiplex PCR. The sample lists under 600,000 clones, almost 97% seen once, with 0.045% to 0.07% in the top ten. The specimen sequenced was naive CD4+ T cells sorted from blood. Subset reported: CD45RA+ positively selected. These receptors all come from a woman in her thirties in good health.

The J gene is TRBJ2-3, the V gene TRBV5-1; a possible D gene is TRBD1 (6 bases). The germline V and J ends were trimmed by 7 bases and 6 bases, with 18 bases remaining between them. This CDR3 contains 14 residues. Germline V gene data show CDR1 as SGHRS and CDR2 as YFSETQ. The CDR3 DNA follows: TGCGCCAGCGCCTTAGGGGGAGATCGGGATACGCAGTATTTT. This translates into CASALGGDRDTQYF.

Written as DNA, the CDR3 is TGTGCCAGCAGCTTAAGTTCCGGTGGGGCTGGGGCCAACGTCCTGACTTTC. Its translation is CASSLSSGGAGANVLTF. This chain uses TRBV7-9 with TRBJ2-6; D remains unclear. CDR3 length equals 17 residues. Germline V gene data show CDR1 as SEHNR and CDR2 as FQNEAQ (reference sequence). The germline V and J ends were trimmed by 2 bases and 2 bases, with 13 bases remaining between them.

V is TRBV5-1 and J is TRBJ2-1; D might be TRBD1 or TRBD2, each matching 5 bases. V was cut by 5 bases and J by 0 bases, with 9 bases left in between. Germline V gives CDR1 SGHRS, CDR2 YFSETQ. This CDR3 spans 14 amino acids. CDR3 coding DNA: TGCGCCAGCAGGGGGGACGGCTCCTACAATGAGCAGTTCTTC. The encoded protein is CASRGDGSYNEQFF.

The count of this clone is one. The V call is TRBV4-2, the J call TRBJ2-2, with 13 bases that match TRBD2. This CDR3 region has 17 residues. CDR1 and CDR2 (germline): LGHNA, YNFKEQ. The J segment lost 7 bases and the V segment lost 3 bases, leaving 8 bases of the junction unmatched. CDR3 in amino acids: CASSQAGTSGTGGELFF. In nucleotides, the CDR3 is TGTGCCAGCAGCCAGGCCGGGACTAGCGGGACCGGCGGGGAGCTGTTTTTT.

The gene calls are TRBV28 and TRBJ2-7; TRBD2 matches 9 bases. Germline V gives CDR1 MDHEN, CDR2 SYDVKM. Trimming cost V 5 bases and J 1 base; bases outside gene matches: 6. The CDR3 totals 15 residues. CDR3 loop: CASSHDLAGSYEQYF. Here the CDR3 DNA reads TGTGCCAGCAGTCACGACCTAGCGGGGTCCTACGAGCAGTACTTC.

The CDR3 spells CASSPARGGYTF. CDR3 DNA sequence: TGTGCCAGCAGTCCCGCCAGGGGTGGCTACACCTTC. V gene TRBV28 combines with J gene TRBJ1-2, with a weak D call TRBD1 (6 bases). Trimming left V 5 bases short and J 7 bases short, with 11 bases between. This CDR3 is 12 amino acids long. Germline lookup yields CDR1 MDHEN and CDR2 SYDVKM.

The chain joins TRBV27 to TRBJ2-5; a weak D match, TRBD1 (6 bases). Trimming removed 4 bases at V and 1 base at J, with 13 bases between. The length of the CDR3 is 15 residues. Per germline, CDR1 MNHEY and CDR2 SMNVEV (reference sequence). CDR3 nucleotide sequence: TGTGCCAGCAGTTGGTCTGGGACACGCCAAGAGACCCAGTACTTC. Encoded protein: CASSWSGTRQETQYF.

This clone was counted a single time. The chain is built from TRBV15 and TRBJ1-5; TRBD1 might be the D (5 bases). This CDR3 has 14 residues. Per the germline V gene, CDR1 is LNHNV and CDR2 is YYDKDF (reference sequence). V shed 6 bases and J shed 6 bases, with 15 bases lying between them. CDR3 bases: TGTGCCACCAGTCCCGGGGGGTTCGGTCAGCCCCAGCATTTT. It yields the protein CATSPGGFGQPQHF.